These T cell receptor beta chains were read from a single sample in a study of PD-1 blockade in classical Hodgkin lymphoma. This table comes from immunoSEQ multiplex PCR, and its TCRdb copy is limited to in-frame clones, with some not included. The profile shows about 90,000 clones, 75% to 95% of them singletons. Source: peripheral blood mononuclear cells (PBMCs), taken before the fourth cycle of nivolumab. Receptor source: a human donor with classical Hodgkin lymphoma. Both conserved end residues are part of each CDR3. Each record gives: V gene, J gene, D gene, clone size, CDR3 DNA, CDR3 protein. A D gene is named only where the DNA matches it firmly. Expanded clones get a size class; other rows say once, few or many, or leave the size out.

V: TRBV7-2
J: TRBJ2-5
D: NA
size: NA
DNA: TGTGCCAGCAGCCCCCTATTCACCCAGTACTTC
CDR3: CASSPLFTQYF

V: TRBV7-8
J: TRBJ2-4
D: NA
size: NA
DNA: TGTGCCAGCAGCTCGACAACCGGGCTAAACATTCAGTACTTC
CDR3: CASSSTTGLNIQYF

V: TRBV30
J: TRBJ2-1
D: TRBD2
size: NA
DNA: TGTGCCTGGAGTGTACGGCGGGGGGGCCTGAATGAGCAGTTCTTC
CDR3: CAWSVRRGGLNEQFF

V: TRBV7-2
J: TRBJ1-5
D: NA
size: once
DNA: TGTGCCAGCAGTCCAGGGAATGAAGGCCAGCCCCAGCATTTT
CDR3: CASSPGNEGQPQHF

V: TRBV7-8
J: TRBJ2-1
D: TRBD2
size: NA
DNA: TGTGCCAGCAGTCTAACTAGCGTAAGCTCCTACAATGAGCAGTTCTTC
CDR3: CASSLTSVSSYNEQFF

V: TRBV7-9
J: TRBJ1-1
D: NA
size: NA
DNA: TGTGCCAGCAGCTTAGTGTCTGGCGCGGTTGGTATGAACACTGAAGCTTTCTTT
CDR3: CASSLVSGAVGMNTEAFF

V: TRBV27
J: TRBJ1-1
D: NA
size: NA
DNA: TGTGCCAGCAGAGAGGGGACTTACACTGAAGCTTTCTTT
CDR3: CASREGTYTEAFF

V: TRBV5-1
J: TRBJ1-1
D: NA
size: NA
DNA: TGCGCCAGCAGCTTGGAGACTATGAACACTGAAGCTTTCTTT
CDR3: CASSLETMNTEAFF

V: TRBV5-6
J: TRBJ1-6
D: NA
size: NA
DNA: TGTGCCAGCAGCGCCACCCCGGCCACCGGCGGGCCCCTCCACTTT
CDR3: CASSATPATGGPLHF

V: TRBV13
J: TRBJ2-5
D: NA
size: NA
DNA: TGTGCCAGCAGCCGTCACGGGACTGAGTACTTC
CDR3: CASSRHGTEYF

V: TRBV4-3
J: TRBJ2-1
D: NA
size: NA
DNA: TGCGCCAGCAGCCCGATGCAATTCCCCCATGAGCAGTTCTTC
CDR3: CASSPMQFPHEQFF

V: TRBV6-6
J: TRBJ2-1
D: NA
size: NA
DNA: TGTGCCAGCAGTTACCGGGGGAGCTCCTACAATGAGCAGTTCTTC
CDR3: CASSYRGSSYNEQFF

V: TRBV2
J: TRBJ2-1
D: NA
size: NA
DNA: TGTGCCAGCAGTGAAAGTCGGAGGGATGGGAATGAGCAGTTCTTC
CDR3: CASSESRRDGNEQFF

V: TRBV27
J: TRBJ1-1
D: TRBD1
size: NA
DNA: TGTGCCAGCAGCGAGGGGGCCCGGACTGAAGCTTTCTTT
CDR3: CASSEGARTEAFF

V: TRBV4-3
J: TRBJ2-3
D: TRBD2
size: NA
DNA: TGCGCCAGCAGCCAAGAGACTAGCGGGGGGACTAGCACAGATACGCAGTATTTT
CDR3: CASSQETSGGTSTDTQYF

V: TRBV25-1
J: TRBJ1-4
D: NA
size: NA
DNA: TGTGCCAGCAGTGAATACCAAAGGGGTCCCGAGGATGAAAAACTGTTTTTT
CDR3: CASSEYQRGPEDEKLFF

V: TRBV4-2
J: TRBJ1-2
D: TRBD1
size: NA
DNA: TGTGCCAGTGACAGGGGGCGGGGGTATGGCTACACCTTC
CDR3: CASDRGRGYGYTF

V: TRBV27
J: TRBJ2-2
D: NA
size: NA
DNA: TGTGCCAGCAGTTTAGTCTATTCCACCGGGGAGCTGTTTTTT
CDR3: CASSLVYSTGELFF

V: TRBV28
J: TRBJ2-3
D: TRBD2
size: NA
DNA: TGTGCCAGCAGTTTTGTGGGGGGGGGCACAGATACGCAGTATTTT
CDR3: CASSFVGGGTDTQYF

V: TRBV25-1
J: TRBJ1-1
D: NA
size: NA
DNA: TGTGCCAGCAGCGCGGGCCCATCGACTGAAGCTTTCTTT
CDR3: CASSAGPSTEAFF

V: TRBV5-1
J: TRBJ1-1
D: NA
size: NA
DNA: TGCGCCAGCAGCCCCCGTGGGTATATGGACACTGAAGCTTTCTTT
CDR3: CASSPRGYMDTEAFF

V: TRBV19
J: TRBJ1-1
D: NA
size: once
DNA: TGTGCCAGTAGTCATTATAGGGACCGACTAATGAACACTGAAGCTTTCTTT
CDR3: CASSHYRDRLMNTEAFF

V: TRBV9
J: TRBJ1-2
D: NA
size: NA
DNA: TGTGCCAGCACCGTGGGGGGTAACTATGGCTACACCTTC
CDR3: CASTVGGNYGYTF

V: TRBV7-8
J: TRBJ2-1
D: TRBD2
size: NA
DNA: TGTGCCAGCAGCTTGTCTGGTATGGCGGGGGGGGCCAATGAGCAGTTCTTC
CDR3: CASSLSGMAGGANEQFF

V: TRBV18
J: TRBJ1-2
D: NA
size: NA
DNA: TGTGCCAGCTCACCAATGGGGATTGCGGAGGGCTACACCTTC
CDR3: CASSPMGIAEGYTF

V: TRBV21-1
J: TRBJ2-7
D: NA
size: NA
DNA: TGTGCCAGCAGCAAAGTAGACTGTAGGAAGTACGAGCAGTACTTC
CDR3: CASSKVDCRKYEQYF

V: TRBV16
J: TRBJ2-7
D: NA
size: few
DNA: TGTGCCAGCAGCCAATTCCCGGCAGGTGGCGAGCAGTACTTC
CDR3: CASSQFPAGGEQYF